The subject of this entry is one T cell receptor (beta chain). No antigen is known for it. The junction shows a germline mismatch at one end, possibly a read error. Germline V lookup: CDR1 DFQATT, CDR2 SNEGSKA (reference sequence). The CDR3 contains 15 residues. The sample originates from a study of post-analysis software for immune sequencing data. Study results and caveats: Controls' normalized Chao1 diversity significantly exceeded that of multiple sclerosis patients. Relative to controls, patients had five TRBV segments at higher frequency, with TRBV5-6, TRBV5-1 and TRBV20-1 among these.

Carried by the TCR beta cDNA libraries were unique molecular identifiers. Between 1 and 10 million T cells gave rise to hundreds of thousands of cDNA molecules. TCRdb re-called the PCR reads with MiXCR, one entry per CDR3 protein. This sample has 700,000 to 900,000 distinct CDR3 sequences, with just over 45% found just once. The specimen sequenced was blood. The chain carries TRBV20-1 and TRBJ2-7; 14 bases agree with TRBD2. The TCR originated in a girl aged 5-17 years with multiple sclerosis. In DNA, the CDR3 is TGCAGTGCTAGATCTGGGGGACTAGCGGGAGCCGAGCAGGACTTC. Translation gives CSARSGGLAGAEQDF.